Below are 25 T cell receptor beta chains sequenced from a single sample in a study of cytomegalovirus exposure and HLA in healthy donors. With 60 Vbeta and 13 Jbeta primers, the PCR was carried out. The assay was immunoSEQ multiplex PCR, and TCRdb's table has in-frame clones only and misses some. The table lists about 130,000 clones, about 66% of them singletons. The sample comprised PBMCs. These receptors were obtained from a human donor in good health.

The V and J genes are TRBV28 and TRBJ2-7, with 7 bases matching TRBD2. J lost 2 bases, V lost 6 bases, and 7 bases had no gene match. The CDR3 spans 14 residues. Per the germline V gene, CDR1 is MDHEN and CDR2 is SYDVKM. The CDR3, as DNA: TGTGCCAGCAGGAACCCAGGACTAGCCTACGAGCAGTACTTC. It yields the protein CASRNPGLAYEQYF.

This clone was picked up a small number of times. The chain uses TRBV18 and TRBJ2-3; D is ambiguous. The CDR3 runs 15 residues. CDR1 and CDR2 (germline): KGHSH, LQKENI. Trimming shortened V by 0 bases and J by 2 bases, and 9 bases separated the two germline ends. CDR3 nucleotides: TGTGCCAGCTCACCACCTTCAGGAAACACAGATACGCAGTATTTT. It specifies CASSPPSGNTDTQYF.

The rearrangement joins TRBV25-1 to TRBJ1-1; 11 positions match TRBD1. CDR1 and CDR2 (germline): MGHDK, SYGVNS. V shed 6 bases and J 6 bases; nucleotides not matched to a gene: 3. This CDR3 contains 13 residues. The CDR3 loop is CASRGQGGAEAFF. CDR3 DNA: TGTGCCAGCAGGGGACAGGGGGGCGCTGAAGCTTTCTTT.

The chain employs TRBV11-3 and TRBJ2-4; TRBD2 matches at 9 bases. The length of the CDR3 is 18 residues. Germline lookup yields CDR1 SGHNT and CDR2 YENEEA. Germline trimming cut 0 bases from V and 5 bases from J; bases unmatched to any gene: 11. The CDR3 reads CASSLDGTPSGIQNIQYF. The CDR3 DNA reads as TGTGCCAGCAGCTTAGATGGTACGCCTAGCGGGATTCAAAACATTCAGTACTTC.

This clone showed up just a few times. This chain links TRBV10-3 with TRBJ1-5, with 9 bases matching TRBD1. Per the germline V gene, CDR1 is ENHRY and CDR2 is SYGVKD. J was trimmed by 5 bases and V by 0 bases; bases with no gene match: 2. The CDR3 consists of 15 residues. CDR3 DNA sequence: TGTGCCATCAGTGAGTCGGGACAGGGATATCAGCCCCAGCATTTT. This encodes CAISESGQGYQPQHF.

The chain combines TRBV28 with TRBJ2-7; TRBD2 matches 7 bases. This CDR3 spans 13 amino acids. The V and J ends lost 6 bases and 5 bases, in that order; junction bases with no gene match: 7. CDR1 and CDR2 (germline): MDHEN, SYDVKM. CDR3 coding DNA: TGTGCCAGCAGGCCGGGGGGAGGTGACGAGCAGTACTTC. Translating gives CASRPGGGDEQYF.

In its sample, this clone was seen once. The V call is TRBV9, the J call TRBJ1-4; D ambiguous. Germline V gene data show CDR1 as SGDLS and CDR2 as YYNGEE. The CDR3 is 16 residues long. V was cut by 0 bases and J by 6 bases, with 15 bases left in between. CDR3 region: CASSVGSGGGDEKLFF. CDR3 in DNA: TGTGCCAGCAGCGTAGGAAGTGGCGGCGGGGATGAAAAACTGTTTTTT.

The chain combines TRBV19 with TRBJ2-7, with D unresolved. V shed 3 bases and J shed 3 bases, with 9 bases lying between them. The length of the CDR3 is 13 residues. Germline CDR1 is LNHDA and CDR2 is SQIVND (reference sequence). As DNA, the CDR3 is TGTGCCAGTAGTATGAGTAGAAACTACGAGCAGTACTTC. It specifies CASSMSRNYEQYF.

This chain uses TRBV7-7 with TRBJ2-3; 7 nucleotides match TRBD1. Trimming cost V 4 bases and J 3 bases; bases outside gene matches: 1. Germline V lookup: CDR1 SSHAT, CDR2 FNYEAQ (reference sequence). This CDR3 comprises 13 residues. The CDR3 spells CASSSQGTDTQYF. The CDR3 bases are TGTGCCAGCAGCTCACAGGGGACAGATACGCAGTATTTT.

This clone was detected a few times. This rearrangement joins TRBV13 to TRBJ2-7; the D gene is possibly TRBD2 (7 bases). Trimming took off 0 bases at V and 2 bases at J, with 14 bases between the two ends. Germline V gives CDR1 PRHDT, CDR2 FYEKMQ (reference sequence). The CDR3 runs to 16 residues. CDR3 sequence: CASSLGPRGPPYEQYF. For the CDR3, the DNA is TGTGCCAGCAGCTTAGGACCGCGGGGGCCCCCCTACGAGCAGTACTTC.

The chain joins TRBV5-1 to TRBJ2-5, with TRBD2 matching over 12 bases. Unmatched junction bases numbered 4, after V lost 0 bases and J lost 1 base. The CDR3 contains 17 residues. Germline V CDR1 and CDR2: SGHRS, YFSETQ. DNA for the CDR3: TGCGCCAGCAGCTTGGCGCTAGCGGGAGGGGGCCAAGAGACCCAGTACTTC. It translates to CASSLALAGGGQETQYF.

The chain carries TRBV19 and TRBJ1-1, with a possible D match to TRBD1 (5 bases). CDR3 length equals 15 residues. The V end lost 5 bases, the J end lost 0 bases, and 13 bases lay between the germline ends. CDR1 is LNHDA and CDR2 is SQIVND in the germline V gene (reference sequence). The CDR3 region has the DNA TGTGCCAGTAGTCTCCGGACGGACATGAACACTGAAGCTTTCTTT. Encoded protein: CASSLRTDMNTEAFF.

The chain carries TRBV11-2 and TRBJ2-5; D is perhaps TRBD2 (6 bases). V lost 8 bases and J lost 4, with 14 bases in between. The CDR3 has 13 residues. Germline V gene lookup returns CDR1 SGHAT and CDR2 FQNNGV. The CDR3 DNA follows: TGTGCCAGCGGGTACGGGGGAGGAGAGACCCAGTACTTC. As protein: CASGYGGGETQYF.

The chain uses TRBV7-8 and TRBJ2-7, with D possibly matching TRBD1 (5 bases). The CDR3 consists of 14 residues. Trimming pared 4 bases from V and 3 bases from J, leaving 13 bases between. Germline-derived CDR1 and CDR2 are SGHVS and FQNEAQ. This CDR3 reads CASSSPTDYYEQYF. The CDR3 DNA is TGTGCCAGCAGCTCGCCGACAGATTACTACGAGCAGTACTTC.

The genes are TRBV9 and TRBJ2-3, with D uncertain. V was clipped by 5 bases and J by 3 bases, with 13 bases between them. Germline V gene data show CDR1 as SGDLS and CDR2 as YYNGEE. The CDR3 sequence is 14 residues long. DNA of the CDR3: TGTGCCAGCAGTCGCGCTAGAGAGACAGATACGCAGTATTTT. Residues: CASSRARETDTQYF.

This clone has a handful of counts. The chain links TRBV19 to TRBJ2-7, with 9 bases aligning to TRBD1. V dropped 6 bases and J dropped 4; count of bases not matched to a gene: 7. The CDR3 is made up of 14 amino acids. Germline V lookup: CDR1 LNHDA, CDR2 SQIVND (reference sequence). The CDR3 nucleotides read TGTGCCAGTAGACCTACAGGGGGCATTTACGAGCAGTACTTC. Protein product: CASRPTGGIYEQYF.

V is TRBV5-1 and J is TRBJ2-7; TRBD2 agrees at 8 bases. The CDR3 has 14 residues. CDR1 is SGHRS, CDR2 YFSETQ, per germline. Trimming removed 3 bases from V and 3 bases from J; junction bases left unmatched: 5. CDR3 sequence reads: CASSSGGLVYEQYF. DNA of the CDR3: TGCGCCAGCAGCTCGGGGGGGCTCGTCTACGAGCAGTACTTC.

This clone was detected a few times. The rearrangement uses TRBV10-3 and TRBJ1-1; D gene uncertain. V dropped 11 bases and J dropped 0 bases, with 13 bases sitting between them. The CDR3 sequence is 13 residues long. The germline gives CDR1 ENHRY, CDR2 SYGVKD. CDR3 bases: TGTGCCGCCAGGTTTGCCCTGAACACTGAAGCTTTCTTT. This gives the protein CAARFALNTEAFF.

The chain links TRBV19 to TRBJ2-7; 8 positions agree with TRBD1. The CDR3 covers 13 residues. Germline assignment: CDR1 LNHDA and CDR2 SQIVND (reference sequence). J lost 4 bases, V lost 10 bases, and 9 bases had no gene match. Written as DNA, the CDR3 is TGTGCCACCAGCGACAGGGGCGGGTACGAGCAGTACTTC. Residues: CATSDRGGYEQYF.

The chain combines TRBV9 with TRBJ1-5; weak D call: TRBD1 (6 bases). The V and J ends lost 3 bases and 3 bases respectively, with 10 bases between them. The CDR3 totals 14 residues. Germline CDR1 reads SGDLS; CDR2 reads YYNGEE. The chain's CDR3 is CASSGGQLNQPQHF. The CDR3 DNA sequence: TGTGCCAGCAGCGGCGGACAGCTCAATCAGCCCCAGCATTTT.

The chain is built from TRBV9 and TRBJ2-1; 9 nucleotides agree with TRBD2. From germline, CDR1 is SGDLS and CDR2 YYNGEE. The V and J ends lost 4 bases and 6 bases, in that order; junction bases with no gene match: 23. The CDR3 sequence is 20 residues long. The CDR3 sequence: CASSQGRGRALFSSGNEQFF. DNA for the CDR3: TGTGCCAGCAGCCAGGGACGCGGGAGGGCCTTATTCTCGTCCGGCAATGAGCAGTTCTTC. The complete variable domain, with remaining parts taken from reference TRBV9 and TRBJ2-1, reads DSGVTQTPKHLITATGQRVTLRCSPRSGDLSVYWYQQSLDQGLQFLIQYYNGEERAKGNILERFSAQQFPDLHSELNLSSLELGDSALYFCASSQGRGRALFSSGNEQFFGPGTRLTVL.

The rearrangement uses TRBV19 and TRBJ2-4, with D tentatively TRBD1 (6 bases). Germline V CDR1 and CDR2: LNHDA, SQIVND (reference sequence). This CDR3 is 16 amino acids long. Trimming pared 5 bases from V and 5 bases from J, leaving 19 bases between. The CDR3 loop is CASSPFAGRGENIQYF. The CDR3, as DNA: TGTGCCAGTAGTCCATTTGCAGGCAGGGGAGAAAACATTCAGTACTTC.

The chain recombines TRBV7-9 with TRBJ2-5; D not certain. V lost 3 bases and J lost 3, with 8 bases in between. Germline V gives CDR1 SEHNR, CDR2 FQNEAQ (reference sequence). This CDR3 is built from 13 residues. The DNA for the CDR3 is TGTGCCAGCAGCTTGTTAACAGAAGAGACCCAGTACTTC. Amino acids: CASSLLTEETQYF.

The genes are TRBV28 and TRBJ2-7; D gene ambiguous. Germline loops: CDR1 MDHEN, CDR2 SYDVKM. This CDR3 contains 13 residues. Trimming shortened V by 1 base and J by 2 bases, and 6 bases separated the two germline ends. DNA for the CDR3: TGTGCCAGCAGTTTATTTGGCCCCTACGAGCAGTACTTC. This translates into CASSLFGPYEQYF.

The chain has TRBV29-1 and TRBJ1-1; 7 bases are a match to TRBD1. This CDR3 comprises 16 residues. CDR1 is SQVTM, CDR2 ANQGSEA, per germline. Trimming removed 6 bases from V and 7 bases from J; junction bases left unmatched: 20. CDR3 nucleotides: TGCAGCGTCGCCGGGGTAGGGGGACAGATAAGTGGTGAAGCTTTCTTT. Encoded protein: CSVAGVGGQISGEAFF.